These 12 T cell receptor beta chains were sequenced from one sample in a study of T cell responses to AZD1222 COVID-19 vaccine. Generated by immunoSEQ multiplex PCR, the TCRdb table keeps only in-frame clones and is missing some. The data contain tens of thousands of clones, approximately 92% of them singletons. The specimen was peripheral blood, collected on day 0 of AZD1222 vaccination. All receptors derive from an adult in good health.

The genes are TRBV28 and TRBJ2-6; 9 nucleotides line up with TRBD2. Germline V gene data show CDR1 as MDHEN and CDR2 as SYDVKM. The CDR3 totals 17 residues. With V trimmed by 6 bases and J by 2 bases, 8 bases remained unmatched. The CDR3 DNA sequence: TGTGCCAGCAGGGGTGGTAGCGGGAGACCTGGGGCCAACGTCCTGACTTTC. This codes for CASRGGSGRPGANVLTF.

V and J are TRBV4-1 and TRBJ1-2; weak D call: TRBD1 (5 bases). Germline loops: CDR1 MGHRA, CDR2 YSYEKL. The CDR3 sequence is 14 residues long. Trimming took off 3 bases at V and 6 bases at J, with 14 bases between the two ends. For the CDR3, the DNA is TGCGCCAGCAGCCAGCATGCGGGGCACGATGGCTACACCTTC. Protein sequence: CASSQHAGHDGYTF.

The chain uses TRBV7-2 and TRBJ1-5; D remains unclear. Trimming removed 4 bases at V and 2 bases at J, with 9 bases between. CDR1 and CDR2 (germline): SGHTA, FQGNSA. The CDR3 sequence is 14 residues long. The CDR3 loop is CASSSRLGNQPQHF. The CDR3 DNA sequence: TGTGCCAGCAGCTCAAGGTTGGGCAATCAGCCCCAGCATTTT.

The chain recombines TRBV7-2 with TRBJ2-3; 12 nucleotides align to TRBD2. The CDR3 length is 19 residues. Germline loops: CDR1 SGHTA, CDR2 FQGNSA. Trimming removed 1 base from V and 0 bases from J; junction bases left unmatched: 8. This CDR3 is CASSLDTSGRYLSTDTQYF. The DNA for the CDR3 is TGTGCCAGCAGCTTAGATACTAGCGGGAGGTACCTTAGCACAGATACGCAGTATTTT.

The CDR3 region is CASSLLRTGIQYF. DNA for the CDR3: TGTGCCAGCAGCTTACTGCGAACGGGCATTCAGTACTTC. This chain uses TRBV7-2 with TRBJ2-4; no definite D call. V lost 2 bases and J 9 bases, leaving 11 bases between the germline ends. CDR3 length equals 13 residues. The V gene's germline CDR1 is SGHTA and CDR2 FQGNSA.

V and J are TRBV5-4 and TRBJ1-2; D unresolved. CDR1 is SGHNT, CDR2 YYREEE, per germline (reference sequence). V was trimmed by 5 bases and J by 5 bases, leaving 13 bases between them. The CDR3 has 13 amino acids. The CDR3 protein is CASSFWTGYGYTF. The CDR3 DNA reads as TGTGCCAGCAGTTTCTGGACGGGGTATGGCTACACCTTC.

V and J are TRBV2 and TRBJ2-3, with 8 bases matching TRBD2. The CDR3 is 15 amino acids. The trim removed 6 bases at V and 5 bases at J, leaving 10 bases unmatched. CDR1 and CDR2 (germline): SNHLY, FYNNEI. CDR3 bases: TGTGCCAGCAGGTGGACTAGCTTGCATCGAGATACGCAGTATTTT. It encodes CASRWTSLHRDTQYF.

The genes are TRBV7-2 and TRBJ2-2; TRBD2 matches at 14 bases. J was trimmed by 6 bases and V by 0 bases; bases with no gene match: 6. Germline assignment: CDR1 SGHTA and CDR2 FQGNSA. The CDR3 runs 18 residues. In nucleotides, the CDR3 is TGTGCCAGCAGCTTAGCGGGGACTAGCGGGAGAGCGGCCGGGGAGCTGTTTTTT. Residues: CASSLAGTSGRAAGELFF.

The chain is built from TRBV29-1 and TRBJ2-3, with D unclear. The V and J ends lost 6 bases and 2 bases respectively, with 9 bases between them. CDR1 and CDR2 (germline): SQVTM, ANQGSEA. The CDR3 loop spans 12 amino acids. The CDR3 region is CSVVPSTDTQYF. As DNA, the CDR3 is TGCAGCGTGGTCCCGTCCACAGATACGCAGTATTTT.

The chain combines TRBV28 with TRBJ2-7; D is uncertain. V lost 4 bases and J 2 bases, leaving 12 bases between the germline ends. The germline V gene has CDR1 MDHEN and CDR2 SYDVKM. This CDR3 contains 14 residues. The CDR3 here is CASSSYGYTYEQYF. The DNA of the CDR3 is TGTGCCAGCAGTTCCTACGGCTATACCTACGAGCAGTACTTC.

V is TRBV6-5 and J is TRBJ1-1; no firm D call. Trimming removed 0 bases at V and 1 base at J, with 9 bases between. The germline V gene has CDR1 MNHEY and CDR2 SVGAGI. This CDR3 is built from 15 residues. The CDR3 here is CASSYSMWGNTEAFF. In DNA, the CDR3 is TGTGCCAGCAGTTACTCGATGTGGGGGAACACTGAAGCTTTCTTT.

This clone was seen only a few times. V usage is TRBV25-1 and J usage is TRBJ2-7; D remains ambiguous. This CDR3 spans 10 amino acids. Germline CDR1 and CDR2: MGHDK and SYGVNS. V gave up 4 bases and J gave up 9 bases, with 7 bases separating them. CDR3 region: CASSGPRQYF. The CDR3 DNA follows: TGTGCCAGCAGTGGGCCGCGGCAGTACTTC.